These 2 T cell receptor beta chains were sequenced from one sample in a study of cytomegalovirus exposure and HLA in healthy donors. Amplification used 60 Vbeta primers and 13 Jbeta primers. Assay: immunoSEQ multiplex PCR; the TCRdb copy retains only in-frame clones and omits some. The sample has hundreds of thousands of clones; 85% to 90% are singletons. Sequencing was done on a sample of PBMCs. The receptors originated from a woman between 18 and 30 years old in good health and CMV-seronegative.

This clone was counted a single time. This chain joins TRBV28 and TRBJ1-6; 7 positions match TRBD1. V lost 2 bases to trimming and J lost 9 bases; unmatched junction nucleotides: 4. The germline V gene encodes CDR1 MDHEN and CDR2 SYDVKM. The CDR3 consists of 14 residues. The CDR3 DNA reads as TGTGCCAGCAGTTTAAGGGGGCTAAGTTCACCCCTCCACTTT. Translating it yields CASSLRGLSSPLHF.

The rearrangement joins TRBV27 to TRBJ2-1; maybe TRBD2 (5 bases). The V and J ends lost 1 base and 8 bases respectively, with 12 bases between them. Germline V gene sequence: CDR1 MNHEY, CDR2 SMNVEV (reference sequence). This CDR3 comprises 14 residues. CDR3 nucleotides: TGTGCCAGCAGTTTATGGGAGCGTTACGATGAGCAGTTCTTC. It translates to CASSLWERYDEQFF.